The 16 T cell receptor beta chains below come from one sample, sequenced in a study of blood T cell repertoires in COVID-19. Only in-frame clones appear in the TCRdb table, and some are missing; sequencing was by immunoSEQ multiplex PCR. The table lists approximately 120,000 clones, roughly three quarters of them singletons. Sequenced sample: peripheral blood. These receptors were taken from a man between 35 and 55 years old with active or convalescent COVID-19.

The chain has TRBV10-2 and TRBJ1-5, with D uncertain. V was cut by 0 bases and J by 9 bases, with 15 bases left in between. Germline loops: CDR1 WSHSY, CDR2 SAAADI. The CDR3 length is 15 residues. CDR3: CASSESEARNTPQHF. DNA for the CDR3: TGCGCCAGCAGTGAGTCGGAGGCCCGAAATACGCCCCAGCATTTT.

This clone has only one observation. This chain joins TRBV2 and TRBJ2-7; perhaps TRBD2 as D (6 bases). The CDR3 sequence is 18 residues long. Germline V CDR1 and CDR2: SNHLY, FYNNEI. Between the trimmed V and J ends, which lost 2 bases and 0 bases, there was a span of 20 bases. CDR3 DNA sequence: TGTGCCAGCAGTGAAAATGGGGCGGGGAGTCCTCTCTCCTACGAGCAGTACTTC. Amino acid sequence: CASSENGAGSPLSYEQYF.

This clone is a singleton in its sample. This rearrangement joins TRBV19 to TRBJ1-3, with TRBD1 matching 9 bases. The length of the CDR3 is 15 residues. Germline V CDR1 and CDR2: LNHDA, SQIVND (reference sequence). Germline trimming cut 7 bases from V and 5 bases from J; bases unmatched to any gene: 9. The CDR3 DNA reads TGTGCCAGTAATAATCCGGGACAGGGAAGAAACACCATATATTTT. Protein product: CASNNPGQGRNTIYF.

This clone appeared once. The J gene is TRBJ1-1, the V gene TRBV5-1; unclear D gene. The V and J ends lost 4 bases and 4 bases respectively, with 14 bases between them. The CDR3 length is 14 residues. CDR1 SGHRS and CDR2 YFSETQ come from the germline V gene. The CDR3 here is CASSPLATGTEAFF. DNA for the CDR3: TGCGCCAGCAGCCCACTGGCCACGGGCACTGAAGCTTTCTTT. The variable domain in full, with the rest retrieved from reference TRBV5-1 and TRBJ1-1, is KAGVTQTPRYLIKTRGQQVTLSCSPISGHRSVSWYQQTPGQGLQFLFEYFSETQRNKGNFPGRFSGRQFSNSRSEMNVSTLELGDSALYLCASSPLATGTEAFFGQGTRLTVV.

This chain joins TRBV27 and TRBJ1-1; D is perhaps TRBD1 (5 bases). The CDR3 has 14 amino acids. Per germline, CDR1 MNHEY and CDR2 SMNVEV (reference sequence). V lost 6 bases and J 1 base, leaving 12 bases between the germline ends. This CDR3 is CASRLQGGNTEAFF. In nucleotides, the CDR3 is TGTGCCAGCAGACTTCAGGGAGGGAACACTGAAGCTTTCTTT.

Only a few counts were recorded for this clone. The chain links TRBV18 to TRBJ1-1, with 7 nucleotides matching TRBD1. Looked up from germline, CDR1 is KGHSH and CDR2 is LQKENI. Trimming cost V 9 bases and J 2 bases; bases outside gene matches: 9. The CDR3 contains 14 residues. CDR3 loop: CASYGTAGNTEAFF. The CDR3 DNA reads TGTGCCAGTTACGGGACAGCCGGAAACACTGAAGCTTTCTTT.

The chain carries TRBV12-5 and TRBJ2-5; TRBD1 might be the D (6 bases). Trimming removed 5 bases at V and 13 bases at J, with 14 bases between. Germline-derived CDR1 and CDR2 are LGHNT and FRNRAP. This CDR3 is 11 amino acids long. As DNA, the CDR3 is TGTGCTAGTGGTCCCGCCGAGGGGGTGTACTTC. Translating gives CASGPAEGVYF. Looking up the rest from reference TRBV12-5 and TRBJ2-5 gives the full variable domain: DARVTQTPRHKVTEMGQEVTMRCQPILGHNTVFWYRQTMMQGLELLAYFRNRAPLDDSGMPKDRFSAEMPDATLATLKIQPSEPRDSAVYFCASGPAEGVYFGPGTRLLVL.

The CDR3 DNA reads as TGCAGCGTTGGGGAACAGGGTCGTGTCGAAAAACTGTTTTTT. It is translated as CSVGEQGRVEKLFF. The V gene is TRBV29-1, the J gene TRBJ1-4; a possible D gene is TRBD1 (6 bases). The V and J ends lost 4 bases and 8 bases respectively, with 17 bases between them. The germline gives CDR1 SQVTM, CDR2 ANQGSEA. The CDR3 length is 14 residues.

The J gene is TRBJ1-5, the V gene TRBV5-4; weak D call: TRBD1 (5 bases). Germline CDR1 is SGHNT and CDR2 is YYREEE (reference sequence). Between the trimmed V and J ends, which lost 2 bases and 0 bases, there was a span of 9 bases. CDR3 size: 15 residues. CDR3 sequence: CASSLGGDSNQPQHF. CDR3 sequence (DNA): TGTGCCAGCAGCTTAGGAGGGGATAGCAATCAGCCCCAGCATTTT.

The chain has TRBV28 and TRBJ1-2, with a tentative D call TRBD1 (6 bases). The V and J ends lost 2 bases and 4 bases respectively, with 11 bases between them. This CDR3 region has 14 residues. Germline V lookup: CDR1 MDHEN, CDR2 SYDVKM. Here the CDR3 reads CASSLIGQSYGYTF. In DNA form, the CDR3 reads TGTGCCAGCAGTTTAATCGGACAGAGCTATGGCTACACCTTC.

This chain links TRBV28 with TRBJ1-5; TRBD1 might be the D (5 bases). Germline assignment: CDR1 MDHEN and CDR2 SYDVKM. There are 17 residues in the CDR3. V was pared by 6 bases and J by 2 bases, with 20 bases between. DNA of the CDR3: TGTGCCAGCAGGGAAGCTCTCGGGACTGGTGGCAATCAGCCCCAGCATTTT. This gives the protein CASREALGTGGNQPQHF.

This clone turned up a few times. The rearrangement uses TRBV6-1 and TRBJ2-1; a possible D gene is TRBD2 (5 bases). The germline V gene encodes CDR1 MNHNS and CDR2 SASEGT. This CDR3 has 17 amino acids. V lost 2 bases and J 4 bases, leaving 18 bases between the germline ends. CDR3: CASSELWRAKTYNEQFF. The DNA of the CDR3 is TGTGCCAGCAGTGAATTGTGGCGGGCAAAGACATACAATGAGCAGTTCTTC.

This clone was observed a few times. The chain uses TRBV18 and TRBJ1-1; 8 bases align to TRBD1. There are 16 residues in the CDR3. Germline V gives CDR1 KGHSH, CDR2 LQKENI. V was clipped by 3 bases and J by 1 base; unmatched bases: 7. The CDR3 DNA reads TGTGCCAGCTCACCGCCTGCCGGACAGGGGAACACTGAAGCTTTCTTT. Its protein product is CASSPPAGQGNTEAFF. The full variable domain, with the rest looked up from reference TRBV18 and TRBJ1-1, is NAGVMQNPRHLVRRRGQEARLRCSPMKGHSHVYWYRQLPEEGLKFMVYLQKENIIDESGMPKERFSAEFPKEGPSILRIQQVVRGDSAAYFCASSPPAGQGNTEAFFGQGTRLTVV.

This clone was observed once. The chain employs TRBV11-2 and TRBJ1-6, with 9 bases aligning to TRBD1. The CDR3 covers 15 residues. The trim removed 1 base at V and 6 bases at J, leaving 1 base unmatched. CDR1 and CDR2 (germline): SGHAT, FQNNGV. In nucleotides, the CDR3 is TGTGCCAGCAGCTTAGTGGACAGGGGTAATTCACCCCTCCACTTT. As protein: CASSLVDRGNSPLHF.

This chain uses TRBV5-5 with TRBJ1-4, with D unresolved. This CDR3 contains 12 residues. Germline V gives CDR1 SGHKS, CDR2 YYEKEE (reference sequence). V was pared by 4 bases and J by 7 bases, with 8 bases between. CDR3 sequence (DNA): TGTGCCAGCAGCCTTAATAGTGAAAAACTGTTTTTT. Encoded protein: CASSLNSEKLFF.

This chain links TRBV5-1 with TRBJ1-1; perhaps TRBD1 as D (6 bases). V lost 7 bases and J lost 4, with 17 bases in between. The CDR3 has 14 amino acids. The germline gives CDR1 SGHRS, CDR2 YFSETQ. The CDR3 coding sequence is TGCGCCAGCGGGAAACAGGGCGGCGGCACTGAAGCTTTCTTT. Its translation is CASGKQGGGTEAFF.